The 26 T cell receptor beta chains below were found in one sample sequenced in a study of T-cell memory formation after mild COVID-19. One entry per CDR3 protein, called by TCRdb with MiXCR from the 5' RACE reads. The table has around 340,000 distinct CDR3 sequences, 20% to 25% seen once; the top ten hold around 12%. Sequencing was done on a sample of PBMCs or a T cell subset sorted from them (not recorded which). The receptors stem from an adult woman who had mild COVID-19 (a few samples of this study predate the infection). Cell type and time point are not known.

This clonotype has just a few counts. V gene TRBV4-2 combines with J gene TRBJ2-7, with a possible D match to TRBD1 (6 bases). Per germline, CDR1 LGHNA and CDR2 YNFKEQ. V gave up 2 bases and J gave up 4 bases, with 12 bases separating them. CDR3 length equals 14 residues. The CDR3 DNA reads as TGTGCCAGCAGCCAACTAGGGGGTGGTTACGAGCAGTACTTC. This encodes CASSQLGGGYEQYF.

This clonotype was recorded a few times. The rearrangement links TRBV7-9 to TRBJ2-7, with 7 bases identical to TRBD1. J lost 0 bases, V lost 4 bases, and 9 bases had no gene match. Per germline, CDR1 SEHNR and CDR2 FQNEAQ (reference sequence). The CDR3 loop spans 16 amino acids. The CDR3 loop reads CASSYTRDSTSYEQYF. DNA of the CDR3: TGTGCCAGCAGCTACACGAGGGACAGCACCTCCTACGAGCAGTACTTC.

The rearrangement links TRBV13 to TRBJ2-3; 13 nucleotides agree with TRBD2. The CDR3 covers 18 residues. Germline-derived CDR1 and CDR2 are PRHDT and FYEKMQ (reference sequence). The V and J ends lost 4 bases and 4 bases, in that order; junction bases with no gene match: 11. CDR3 DNA sequence: TGTGCCAGCAGCTCCCGGACTAGCGGGAGTGTGATCGCAGATACGCAGTATTTT. Its translation is CASSSRTSGSVIADTQYF.

This chain connects TRBV25-1 to TRBJ1-6; 7 bases are shared with TRBD1. The V segment lost 6 bases and the J segment 6 bases; nucleotides outside the gene matches: 11. The germline CDR1 and CDR2 sequences are MGHDK and SYGVNS. This CDR3 has 16 residues. CDR3 sequence (DNA): TGTGCCAGCAGGGATTACAGGGGAGGTGGTAATTCACCCCTCCACTTT. Its translation is CASRDYRGGGNSPLHF.

This clonotype was picked up a small number of times. The V call is TRBV24-1, the J call TRBJ2-1; 8 bases are shared with TRBD1. This CDR3 is 16 amino acids long. Trimming at V came to 3 bases and at J to 7 bases, leaving 10 bases not matched to a gene. Germline V gives CDR1 KGHDR, CDR2 SFDVKD. DNA for the CDR3: TGTGCCACCAGTGATGTCAGGGGGCGCAGTCAAAATGAGCAGTTCTTC. This sequence encodes CATSDVRGRSQNEQFF.

This clonotype was counted only a few times. The CDR3 bases are TGTGCCAGCAGAACCCCTGGGACTAAGGGGAGCTACGAGCAGTACTTC. It is translated as CASRTPGTKGSYEQYF. The chain carries TRBV5-6 and TRBJ2-7, with 7 nucleotides matching TRBD2. V shed 5 bases and J 3 bases; nucleotides not matched to a gene: 14. The germline V gene encodes CDR1 SGHDT and CDR2 YYEEEE. This CDR3 is 16 amino acids long.

This clonotype was recorded a few times. The chain is built from TRBV5-1 and TRBJ2-3, with TRBD1 matching over 7 bases. This CDR3 comprises 16 residues. Germline loops: CDR1 SGHRS, CDR2 YFSETQ. Losses at the gene ends were 4 bases for V and 0 bases for J; bases not matched to a gene: 8. The CDR3 DNA reads as TGCGCCAGCAGCATCCCCGACAGGGTTAGCACAGATACGCAGTATTTT. Its translation is CASSIPDRVSTDTQYF.

This clonotype was seen more than once but under ten times. V and J are TRBV20-1 and TRBJ2-1; 9 bases match TRBD2. The CDR3 loop spans 14 amino acids. Germline CDR1 and CDR2: DFQATT and SNEGSKA (reference sequence). Losses at the gene ends were 3 bases for V and 2 bases for J; bases not matched to a gene: 2. In nucleotides, the CDR3 is TGCAGTGCTAGCGCTAGCGGGACCTACAATGAGCAGTTCTTC. Its protein is CSASASGTYNEQFF.

Only a few counts were recorded for this clonotype. The chain combines TRBV7-9 with TRBJ2-7; D is possibly TRBD2 (7 bases). This CDR3 comprises 16 residues. The V end was cut by 6 bases, the J end by 3 bases, with 21 bases between. Germline assignment: CDR1 SEHNR and CDR2 FQNEAQ (reference sequence). CDR3: CASRRPGREGDYEQYF. CDR3 DNA sequence: TGTGCCAGCAGGCGTCCGGGCAGGGAGGGGGACTACGAGCAGTACTTC.

This clonotype was picked up one time. The chain combines TRBV3-1 with TRBJ2-3; D ambiguous. CDR1 LGHDT and CDR2 YNNKEL come from the germline V gene (reference sequence). This CDR3 has 12 residues. V dropped 2 bases and J dropped 4 bases, with 4 bases sitting between them. The CDR3 sequence: CASSQSADTQYF. CDR3 nucleotides: TGTGCCAGCAGCCAATCCGCAGATACGCAGTATTTT.

V is TRBV12-3 or TRBV12-4 and J is TRBJ1-5; perhaps TRBD1 as D (5 bases). V was cut by 2 bases and J by 0 bases, with 11 bases left in between. This CDR3 region has 16 residues. The DNA for the CDR3 is TGTGCCAGCAGTTTAACTGGGACGGATAGCAATCAGCCCCAGCATTTT. It yields the protein CASSLTGTDSNQPQHF.

V usage is TRBV6-5 and J usage is TRBJ2-7; no reliable D call. The CDR3 is made up of 13 amino acids. Germline CDR1 MNHEY, CDR2 SVGAGI. V was cut by 0 bases and J by 5 bases, with 8 bases left in between. DNA of the CDR3: TGTGCCAGCAGTTACTCGGGCGGAAACGAGCAGTACTTC. Its protein is CASSYSGGNEQYF.

The table lists this clonotype with a few counts. The chain couples TRBV7-9 to TRBJ1-1; possibly TRBD1 for D (5 bases). This CDR3 is 14 amino acids long. Trimming left V 5 bases short and J 6 bases short, with 16 bases between. From germline, CDR1 is SEHNR and CDR2 FQNEAQ (reference sequence). CDR3 residues: CASSLMTVVSEAFF. CDR3 nucleotide sequence: TGTGCCAGCAGCCTAATGACAGTCGTATCTGAAGCTTTCTTT.

This clonotype has just a few counts. This chain connects TRBV6-6 to TRBJ1-2; possible D gene TRBD1, 6 bases. Germline V CDR1 and CDR2: MNHNY, SVGAGI (reference sequence). V lost 6 bases to trimming and J lost 4 bases, with 12 bases between them. The CDR3 is 13 residues long. CDR3 nucleotides: TGTGCCAGCAGCATTACAGGGAGCTATGGCTACACCTTC. Residues: CASSITGSYGYTF.

Ten or more counts support this clonotype. The chain employs TRBV7-8 and TRBJ2-7; a possible D gene is TRBD2 (6 bases). The CDR3 runs to 15 residues. Germline V gene data show CDR1 as SGHVS and CDR2 as FQNEAQ. Trimming removed 1 base at V and 1 base at J, with 11 bases between. This CDR3 reads CASSLEGTQSYEQYF. The DNA of the CDR3 is TGTGCCAGCAGCTTAGAAGGGACTCAATCCTACGAGCAGTACTTC.

V gene TRBV2 combines with J gene TRBJ2-3; 9 bases line up with TRBD2. This CDR3 has 15 amino acids. V gave up 0 bases and J gave up 4 bases; unmatched junction bases: 2. Germline-derived CDR1 and CDR2 are SNHLY and FYNNEI. The DNA for the CDR3 is TGTGCCAGCAGTGAAGCCGAGCGGGAGGCAGATACGCAGTATTTT. Its protein product is CASSEAEREADTQYF.

The V call is TRBV20-1, the J call TRBJ1-1, with 9 bases matching TRBD1. V gave up 0 bases and J gave up 5 bases; unmatched junction bases: 4. The germline gives CDR1 DFQATT, CDR2 SNEGSKA (reference sequence). The CDR3 is 14 amino acids. For the CDR3, the DNA is TGCAGTGCTAGAGAACAGGGGGCAGGGACTGAAGCTTTCTTT. Translation gives CSAREQGAGTEAFF.

The V call is TRBV7-8, the J call TRBJ1-2; no definite D call. CDR1 and CDR2 from the germline V gene are SGHVS and FQNEAQ. Trimming cost V 0 bases and J 9 bases, with 5 bases left between them. The CDR3 runs 11 residues. The CDR3 DNA reads as TGTGCCAGCAGCTTAGCCAACAGCTACACCTTC. The encoded protein is CASSLANSYTF.

This clonotype was picked up a small number of times. This chain connects TRBV7-2 to TRBJ2-5; tentatively, D is TRBD1 (5 bases). Germline CDR1 and CDR2: SGHTA and FQGNSA. V gave up 4 bases and J gave up 7 bases, with 10 bases separating them. CDR3 length: 12 amino acids. The CDR3 region has the DNA TGTGCCAGCAGCTCGGACAAGGGGACCCAGTACTTC. Protein: CASSSDKGTQYF. Full variable domain (outside the CDR3, taken from reference TRBV7-2 and TRBJ2-5): GAGVSQSPSNKVTEKGKDVELRCDPISGHTALYWYRQSLGQGLEFLIYFQGNSAPDKSGLPSDRFSAERTGGSVSTLTIQRTQQEDSAVYLCASSSDKGTQYFGPGTRLLVL.

The rearrangement links TRBV20-1 to TRBJ1-6; D unresolved. The CDR3 extends over 13 amino acids. In germline, CDR1 is DFQATT, CDR2 SNEGSKA (reference sequence). The germline V and J ends were trimmed by 0 bases and 10 bases, with 10 bases remaining between them. CDR3 region: CSARERPNSPLHF. Here the CDR3 DNA reads TGCAGTGCTAGAGAGCGACCAAACTCACCCCTCCACTTT.

The rearrangement joins TRBV7-9 to TRBJ1-6, with D uncertain. The CDR3 is 13 amino acids. The germline CDR1 and CDR2 sequences are SEHNR and FQNEAQ (reference sequence). The V end was cut by 5 bases, the J end by 8 bases, with 10 bases between. As DNA, the CDR3 is TGTGCCAGCAGCGTACTATCAGATTCACCCCTCCACTTT. Translating it yields CASSVLSDSPLHF.

This clonotype has a handful of counts. The gene calls are TRBV5-6 and TRBJ2-7; 9 nucleotides align to TRBD1. The CDR3 extends over 16 amino acids. Germline assignment: CDR1 SGHDT and CDR2 YYEEEE. The V and J ends lost 4 bases and 5 bases, in that order; junction bases with no gene match: 13. The CDR3 spells CASSLLPGQGVHEQYF. In nucleotides, the CDR3 is TGTGCCAGCAGCCTCCTACCGGGACAGGGCGTCCACGAGCAGTACTTC.

This clonotype was seen only a few times. The chain has TRBV19 and TRBJ1-2, with 11 bases matching TRBD1. The germline CDR1 and CDR2 sequences are LNHDA and SQIVND (reference sequence). The CDR3 is 15 amino acids. J was trimmed by 8 bases and V by 3 bases; bases with no gene match: 8. The CDR3 DNA follows: TGTGCCAGTAGTATCCGGACAGGGGGCACATACGGCTACACCTTC. Residues: CASSIRTGGTYGYTF.

The rearrangement joins TRBV28 to TRBJ1-4; D remains unclear. Germline V gene sequence: CDR1 MDHEN, CDR2 SYDVKM. This CDR3 region has 12 residues. V lost 7 bases, J lost 3 bases, and 6 bases lay in between. The CDR3 coding sequence is TGTGCCAGCAACGTTTCTAATGAAAAACTGTTTTTT. Protein sequence: CASNVSNEKLFF.

This clonotype has more than one count but fewer than ten. The chain joins TRBV20-1 to TRBJ2-5; D gene uncertain. V lost 1 base and J lost 3, with 6 bases in between. CDR3 length: 12 residues. Germline CDR1 is DFQATT and CDR2 is SNEGSKA (reference sequence). CDR3 sequence: CSARVPKETQYF. The CDR3 nucleotides are TGCAGTGCTAGAGTGCCAAAAGAGACCCAGTACTTC.

V usage is TRBV7-6 and J usage is TRBJ1-2; D perhaps matches TRBD1 (5 bases). The germline CDR1 and CDR2 sequences are SGHVS and FNYEAQ. V shed 5 bases and J shed 8 bases, with 36 bases lying between them. The CDR3 is 20 amino acids. The CDR3, as DNA: TGTGCCAGCAGCGAGGAAGAGCTCCGGGACGAAAAAGGGAGGAGAGGAGGCTACACCTTC. It codes for CASSEEELRDEKGRRGGYTF. The full variable domain, rest sourced from reference TRBV7-6 and TRBJ1-2, is GAGVSQSPRYKVTKRGQDVALRCDPISGHVSLYWYRQALGQGPEFLTYFNYEAQQDKSGLPNDRFSAERPEGSISTLTIQRTEQRDSAMYRCASSEEELRDEKGRRGGYTFGSGTRLTVV.